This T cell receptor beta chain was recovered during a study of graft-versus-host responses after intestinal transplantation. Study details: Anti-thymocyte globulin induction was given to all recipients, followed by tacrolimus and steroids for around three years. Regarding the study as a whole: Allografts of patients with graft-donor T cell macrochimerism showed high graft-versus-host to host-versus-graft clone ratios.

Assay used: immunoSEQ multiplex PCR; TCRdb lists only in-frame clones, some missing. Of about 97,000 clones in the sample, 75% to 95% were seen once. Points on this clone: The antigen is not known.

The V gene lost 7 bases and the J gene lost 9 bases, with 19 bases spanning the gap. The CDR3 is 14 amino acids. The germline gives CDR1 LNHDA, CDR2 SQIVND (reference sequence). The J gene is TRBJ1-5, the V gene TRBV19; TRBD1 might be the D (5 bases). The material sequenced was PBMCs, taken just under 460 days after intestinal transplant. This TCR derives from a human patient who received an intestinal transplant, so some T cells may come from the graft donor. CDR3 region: CASTWGSDSTPQHF. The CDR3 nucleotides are TGTGCCAGTACATGGGGCAGCGACTCGACGCCCCAGCATTTT.